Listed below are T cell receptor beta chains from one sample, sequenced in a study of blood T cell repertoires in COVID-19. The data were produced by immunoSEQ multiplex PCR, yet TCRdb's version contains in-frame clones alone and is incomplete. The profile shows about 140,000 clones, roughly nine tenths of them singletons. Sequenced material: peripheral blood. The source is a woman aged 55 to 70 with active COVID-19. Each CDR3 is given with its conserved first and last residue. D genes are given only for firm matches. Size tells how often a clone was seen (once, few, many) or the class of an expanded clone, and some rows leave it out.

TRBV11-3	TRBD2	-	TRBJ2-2	CASSWGYGGRDNTGELFF	TGTGCCAGCAGCTGGGGGTACGGCGGGAGGGATAACACCGGGGAGCTGTTTTTT
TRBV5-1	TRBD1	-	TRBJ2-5	CASSLGQGRETQYF	TGCGCCAGCAGCTTGGGACAGGGAAGAGAGACCCAGTACTTC
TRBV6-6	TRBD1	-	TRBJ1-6	CAGDRENSPLHF	TGTGCCGGGGACAGAGAAAATTCACCCCTCCACTTT
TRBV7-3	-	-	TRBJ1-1	CASSLVVNTEAFF	TGTGCCAGCAGCCTGGTAGTGAACACTGAAGCTTTCTTT
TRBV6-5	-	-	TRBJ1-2	CASTPSLYGYTF	TGTGCCAGCACCCCGAGTCTCTATGGCTACACCTTC
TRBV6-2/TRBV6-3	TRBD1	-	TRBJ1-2	CASSYSGQGVNGYTF	TGTGCCAGCAGTTACTCGGGCCAGGGGGTGAATGGCTACACCTTC
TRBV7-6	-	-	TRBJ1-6	CASSLKGGGGSPLHF	TGTGCCAGCAGCTTAAAAGGGGGTGGTGGTTCACCCCTCCACTTT
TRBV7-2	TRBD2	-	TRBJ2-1	CASSLAKVAGGYNEQFF	TGTGCCAGCAGCTTAGCGAAGGTAGCGGGAGGGTACAATGAGCAGTTCTTC
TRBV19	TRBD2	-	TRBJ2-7	CAVSSGTSYEQYF	TGTGCCGTATCCAGCGGGACGAGCTACGAGCAGTACTTC
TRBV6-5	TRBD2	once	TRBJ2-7	CASSYRRTSGRGEQYF	TGTGCCAGCAGTTACCGTCGGACTAGCGGGAGAGGCGAGCAGTACTTC
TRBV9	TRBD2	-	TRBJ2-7	CASSLGHGLAGVPYEQYF	TGTGCCAGCAGCCTAGGACACGGACTAGCGGGAGTTCCCTACGAGCAGTACTTC
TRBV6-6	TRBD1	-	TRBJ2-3	CASSARDRASDTQYF	TGTGCCAGCAGTGCCCGGGACAGGGCGTCAGATACGCAGTATTTT
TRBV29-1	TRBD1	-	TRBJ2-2	CSVNRGLTGELFF	TGCAGCGTTAACAGGGGGCTCACCGGGGAGCTGTTTTTT
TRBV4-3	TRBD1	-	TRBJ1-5	CASSQHRQGGQPQHF	TGCGCCAGCAGCCAACACCGACAGGGGGGTCAGCCCCAGCATTTT
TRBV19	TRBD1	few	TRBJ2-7	CASTKTGAVEQYF	TGTGCCAGTACTAAGACAGGGGCGGTCGAGCAGTACTTC
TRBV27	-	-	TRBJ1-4	CASSLRPPPQAVKLFF	TGTGCCAGCAGTCTTCGTCCCCCCCCACAGGCGGTAAAACTGTTTTTT
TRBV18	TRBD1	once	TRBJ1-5	CASSPTGGSFSNQPQHF	TGTGCCAGCTCACCTACAGGGGGCAGCTTTAGCAATCAGCCCCAGCATTTT
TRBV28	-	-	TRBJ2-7	CASRSPGYEQYF	TGTGCCAGCAGGAGCCCCGGCTACGAGCAGTACTTC
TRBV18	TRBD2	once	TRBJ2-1	CASSPGRGYSYNEQFF	TGTGCCAGCTCACCTGGGAGGGGATACTCCTACAATGAGCAGTTCTTC
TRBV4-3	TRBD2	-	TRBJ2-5	CASSHAKTSAAAPETQYF	TGCGCCAGCAGCCATGCTAAGACTAGCGCGGCGGCCCCCGAGACCCAGTACTTC
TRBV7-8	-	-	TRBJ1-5	CASSSYSNQPQHF	TGTGCCAGCAGCTCCTATAGCAATCAGCCCCAGCATTTT
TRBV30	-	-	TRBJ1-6	CAWRSFLELNSPLHF	TGTGCCTGGAGAAGTTTCTTGGAGCTCAATTCACCCCTCCACTTT
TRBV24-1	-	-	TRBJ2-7	CATSDSWGREQYF	TGTGCCACCAGTGATAGCTGGGGGCGCGAGCAGTACTTC
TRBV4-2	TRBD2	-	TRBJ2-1	CASSQIAGRSYNEQFF	TGTGCCAGCAGCCAAATAGCGGGACGCTCCTACAATGAGCAGTTCTTC
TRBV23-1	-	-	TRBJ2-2	CASSQFYRSGELFF	TGCGCCAGCAGTCAATTCTATCGGAGCGGGGAGCTGTTTTTT
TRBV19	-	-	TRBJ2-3	CASSTRDTQYF	TGTGCCAGTAGTACTAGAGATACGCAGTATTTT
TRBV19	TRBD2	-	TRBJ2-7	CASSIGLAGASEQYF	TGTGCCAGTAGTATAGGACTAGCGGGAGCATCCGAGCAGTACTTC
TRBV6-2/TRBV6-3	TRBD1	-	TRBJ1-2	CASTPGILEGAASGISSYGYTF	TGTGCCAGCACCCCAGGGATTCTGGAGGGGGCCGCCTCCGGGATCTCTAGCTATGGCTACACCTTC
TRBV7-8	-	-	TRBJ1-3	CASSQTKGSSGNTIYF	TGTGCCAGCAGCCAAACCAAGGGGTCTTCTGGAAACACCATATATTTT
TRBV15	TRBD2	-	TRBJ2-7	CATSRGGRPYEQYF	TGTGCCACCAGCAGGGGGGGGAGACCCTACGAGCAGTACTTC
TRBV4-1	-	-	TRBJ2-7	CASSQDPGTSSYEQYF	TGCGCCAGCAGCCAAGATCCAGGTACCAGCTCCTACGAGCAGTACTTC
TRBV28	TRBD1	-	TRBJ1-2	CASSLQGVGGYTF	TGTGCCAGCAGTTTACAGGGGGTAGGTGGCTACACCTTC
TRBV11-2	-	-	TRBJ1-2	CASSLDAYGYTF	TGTGCCAGCAGCTTAGATGCGTATGGCTACACCTTC
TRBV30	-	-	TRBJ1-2	CAWSKTGPYGYTF	TGTGCCTGGAGTAAGACAGGTCCGTATGGCTACACCTTC
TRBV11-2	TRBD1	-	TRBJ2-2	CASSFDRGQAGELFF	TGTGCCAGCAGCTTCGACAGGGGACAGGCCGGGGAGCTGTTTTTT
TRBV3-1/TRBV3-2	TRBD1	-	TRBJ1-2	CASSPGGQGAHYGYTF	TGTGCCAGCAGCCCAGGGGGCCAGGGGGCCCACTATGGCTACACCTTC
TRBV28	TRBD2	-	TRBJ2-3	CASSLPSGRARGQYF	TGTGCCAGCAGTTTACCTAGCGGGAGGGCCCGGGGGCAGTATTTT
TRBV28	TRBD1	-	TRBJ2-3	CASRLRTGWADTQYF	TGTGCCAGCAGGCTTCGGACAGGCTGGGCAGATACGCAGTATTTT
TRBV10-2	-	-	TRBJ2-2	CASSVLFGGANGGELFF	TGCGCCAGCAGTGTATTATTCGGGGGAGCCAATGGCGGGGAGCTGTTTTTT
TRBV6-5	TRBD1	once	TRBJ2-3	CASRKDRVGTDTQYF	TGTGCCAGCAGAAAAGACAGGGTAGGCACAGATACGCAGTATTTT
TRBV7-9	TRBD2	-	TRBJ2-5	CASSPGGTSAQETQYF	TGTGCCAGCAGCCCAGGAGGGACTAGCGCACAAGAGACCCAGTACTTC
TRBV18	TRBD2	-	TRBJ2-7	CASSPSTRTSGSRQYF	TGTGCCAGCTCACCTAGCACCCGGACTAGCGGTAGCCGTCAGTACTTC
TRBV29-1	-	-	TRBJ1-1	CSASAQLNTEAFF	TGCAGCGCGTCCGCCCAGTTGAACACTGAAGCTTTCTTT
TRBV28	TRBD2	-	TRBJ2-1	CASSFGLAGGNEQFF	TGTGCCAGCAGTTTCGGACTAGCGGGAGGGAATGAGCAGTTCTTC
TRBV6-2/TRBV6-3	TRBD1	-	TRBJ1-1	CASSSDRINTEAFF	TGTGCCAGCAGTTCGGACAGGATAAACACTGAAGCTTTCTTT
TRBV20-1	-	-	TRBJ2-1	CSAIPQNEQFF	TGCAGTGCTATCCCCCAAAATGAGCAGTTCTTC
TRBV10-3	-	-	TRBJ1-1	CAISESMAGNTEAFF	TGTGCCATCAGTGAGTCGATGGCGGGGAACACTGAAGCTTTCTTT
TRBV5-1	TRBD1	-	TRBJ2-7	CASSPEGARGISSYEQYF	TGCGCCAGCAGCCCCGAGGGGGCGAGAGGAATTAGCTCCTACGAGCAGTACTTC
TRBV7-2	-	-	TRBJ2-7	CASSYRGAPREEYF	TGTGCCAGCAGCTACAGGGGGGCCCCCCGGGAGGAGTACTTC
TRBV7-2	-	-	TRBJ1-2	CASSLGHPNYGYTF	TGTGCCAGCAGCTTGGGACATCCTAACTATGGCTACACCTTC
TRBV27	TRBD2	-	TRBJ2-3	CASSLRAGAAQDTQYF	TGTGCCAGCAGTTTAAGAGCGGGAGCCGCACAAGATACGCAGTATTTT
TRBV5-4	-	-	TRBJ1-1	CASSRWNTEAFF	TGTGCCAGCAGCCGTTGGAACACTGAAGCTTTCTTT
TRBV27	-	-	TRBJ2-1	CASSSRVPEITVDEQFF	TGTGCCAGCAGTTCGAGAGTCCCCGAGATTACAGTCGATGAGCAGTTCTTC
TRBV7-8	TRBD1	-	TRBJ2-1	CASSFFRDRVGAEQFF	TGTGCCAGCAGCTTTTTCCGTGACAGGGTTGGTGCTGAGCAGTTCTTC